This T cell receptor beta chain was profiled in a study of blood T cell repertoires in COVID-19. Across the study: COVID-19 samples, acute and convalescent, were from the United States, Italy and Spain. In each case, the material was cDNA or gDNA derived from T cells, B-cell-depleted T cells, or PBMCs.

CDR1 is MGHRA, CDR2 YSYEKL, per germline. CDR3 size: 12 residues. The V and J ends lost 4 bases and 7 bases respectively, with 8 bases between them. Authors' analysis steps: Quantification of nucleated cells was approximated via reference gene primer amplification. Using immunoSEQ multiplex PCR, the repertoire was profiled, and TCRdb retains in-frame clones only, with some absent. V, J and clone size were drawn from that table, and D and trimming were deduced from the DNA. The data show 200,000 to 250,000 clones, with around 82% seen just once and 3% held by the top ten. The V gene is TRBV4-1, the J gene TRBJ2-1; D is possibly TRBD2 (5 bases). This sequence originates from a woman aged 25 to 39 who had recovered from COVID-19. The sequenced material came from peripheral blood. The CDR3 loop reads CASSPSGNEQFF. The CDR3 DNA sequence: TGCGCCAGCAGCCCTTCGGGAAATGAGCAGTTCTTC.